This T cell receptor beta chain was sequenced in a study of long-term antiretroviral therapy in people with HIV. Per germline, CDR1 MGHRA and CDR2 YSYEKL. Trimming took 2 bases from V and 8 from J, leaving 12 bases between them. There are 14 residues in the CDR3. A v3.0 immunoSEQ assay was performed at survey level. Roughly 35,000-50,000 T-cell genomes per sample were the sequencing target. The table came from immunoSEQ multiplex PCR; TCRdb's copy has only in-frame clones and leaves some out. This sample has almost 35,000 clones; about 85% occur once, and the top ten carry approximately 4.8%. Overall study findings and caveats: HIV repertoire CDR3 lengths ranged less widely than those of controls.

The United States was where all participants with HIV were treated. Concerning this clone: The antigen is unknown.

The chain has TRBV4-1 and TRBJ1-4; D remains ambiguous. The starting material was unsorted PBMCs, obtained 2.7 to 2.9 years before starting antiretroviral therapy. This TCR was recovered from a woman between 25 and 40 years old with HIV. The CDR3 loop reads CASSQLGGPEKLFF. The CDR3 coding sequence is TGCGCCAGCAGCCAATTGGGTGGGCCGGAAAAACTGTTTTTT.